The 29 T cell receptor beta chains listed next were all sequenced from one sample in a study of identifying expanded T cells in peripheral blood. Here immunoSEQ multiplex PCR was the method, and the copy in TCRdb shows in-frame clones only, minus some. The sample has 95,000 or so clones, around 85% seen once. The sample was blood. These receptors were taken from a person aged 18 to 75 in good health.

The chain links TRBV9 to TRBJ2-2; D ambiguous. V lost 3 bases and J lost 2, with 5 bases in between. Germline CDR1 reads SGDLS; CDR2 reads YYNGEE. The CDR3 extends over 13 amino acids. This chain's CDR3 is CASSADNTGELFF. CDR3 sequence (DNA): TGTGCCAGCAGCGCCGATAACACCGGGGAGCTGTTTTTT.

This clone has only one observation. The chain joins TRBV6-5 to TRBJ2-3, with D unclear. Trimming stripped 9 bases from V and 6 bases from J, with 19 bases between. The CDR3 totals 14 residues. Germline values: CDR1 MNHEY, CDR2 SVGAGI. The CDR3 loop is CASKDMVGTDTQYF. As DNA, the CDR3 is TGTGCCAGTAAAGATATGGTTGGAACGGATACGCAGTATTTT.

The chain is built from TRBV5-1 and TRBJ1-6; D is unclear. Germline-derived CDR1 and CDR2 are SGHRS and YFSETQ. V lost 1 base and J lost 3, with 17 bases in between. The CDR3 has 18 residues. The CDR3 loop is CASSLIPAGRSYNSPLHF. CDR3 bases: TGCGCCAGCAGCTTGATCCCAGCAGGAAGAAGCTATAATTCACCCCTCCACTTT. The full variable domain, with the rest looked up from reference TRBV5-1 and TRBJ1-6, is KAGVTQTPRYLIKTRGQQVTLSCSPISGHRSVSWYQQTPGQGLQFLFEYFSETQRNKGNFPGRFSGRQFSNSRSEMNVSTLELGDSALYLCASSLIPAGRSYNSPLHFGNGTRLTVT.

This clone was seen a handful of times. One end of the junction fails to match germline, which may point to a read error. The rearrangement links TRBV5-1 to TRBJ1-1, with D possibly being TRBD1 (6 bases). The CDR3 has 15 amino acids. Per germline, CDR1 SGHRS and CDR2 YFSETQ. For the CDR3, the DNA is TGCGCCAGCAGGTTGGGTAGTGGGGGGCCCACTGAAGCTTTCTTT. This translates into CASRLGSGGPTEAFF.

The V gene is TRBV7-2, the J gene TRBJ2-3, with 7 bases identical to TRBD2. The trim removed 5 bases at V and 6 bases at J, leaving 14 bases unmatched. CDR3 length: 16 residues. Germline V lookup: CDR1 SGHTA, CDR2 FQGNSA. The DNA for the CDR3 is TGTGCCAGCAGCCAAGGCGGGGGAAGGGTGAGGGATACGCAGTATTTT. Amino acids: CASSQGGGRVRDTQYF.

The sample holds one count of this clone. This chain joins TRBV10-3 and TRBJ2-1; possibly TRBD1 for D (6 bases). V was pared by 3 bases and J by 5 bases, with 23 bases between. The CDR3 spans 18 residues. Germline V gene data show CDR1 as ENHRY and CDR2 as SYGVKD. The CDR3 DNA reads as TGTGCCATCAGTGAAAGGGGGTCTGGTGAAGGGCTGAACAATGAGCAGTTCTTC. Translating it yields CAISERGSGEGLNNEQFF.

The chain is built from TRBV5-1 and TRBJ1-6, with D perhaps TRBD1 (5 bases). The CDR3 totals 14 residues. V was shortened by 1 base and J by 8 bases, with 10 bases between the two germline ends. The V gene's germline CDR1 is SGHRS and CDR2 YFSETQ. The CDR3 protein is CASSLSGADSPLHF. CDR3 in DNA: TGCGCCAGCAGCTTGTCCGGGGCAGATTCACCCCTCCACTTT.

The genes are TRBV27 and TRBJ1-2; D not resolved. There are 16 residues in the CDR3. The germline V gene has CDR1 MNHEY and CDR2 SMNVEV (reference sequence). The V end was cut by 1 base, the J end by 8 bases, with 20 bases between. The CDR3 DNA reads as TGTGCCAGCAGTTTATTCTCAACGACTCCCCACCCCGGCTACACCTTC. Its translation: CASSLFSTTPHPGYTF.

The rearrangement joins TRBV11-2 to TRBJ1-6; D remains unclear. Trimming shortened V by 5 bases and J by 11 bases, and 10 bases separated the two germline ends. Germline-derived CDR1 and CDR2 are SGHAT and FQNNGV. This CDR3 is built from 12 residues. The CDR3 is CASSIARAPLHF. CDR3 in DNA: TGTGCCAGCAGCATCGCGAGGGCACCCCTCCACTTT.

The rearrangement links TRBV7-8 to TRBJ1-2, with D perhaps matching TRBD1 (5 bases). Germline V CDR1 and CDR2: SGHVS, FQNEAQ. Trimming stripped 5 bases from V and 4 bases from J, with 17 bases between. The CDR3 covers 15 residues. The CDR3 region is CASSPRDPGSYGYTF. The CDR3 DNA reads as TGTGCCAGCAGCCCCCGGGACCCGGGGAGCTATGGCTACACCTTC.

The chain is built from TRBV29-1 and TRBJ2-1; TRBD2 might be the D (5 bases). Germline CDR1 is SQVTM and CDR2 is ANQGSEA. Trimming took 0 bases from V and 7 from J, leaving 16 bases between them. The CDR3 is made up of 15 amino acids. The CDR3 is CSVEDPRPPGNEQFF. CDR3 coding DNA: TGCAGCGTTGAAGATCCCCGGCCACCGGGGAATGAGCAGTTCTTC.

The rearrangement links TRBV11-2 to TRBJ1-3; D is uncertain. Trimming cost V 1 base and J 2 bases, with 15 bases left between them. This CDR3 contains 17 residues. Germline V gene sequence: CDR1 SGHAT, CDR2 FQNNGV. The CDR3 DNA sequence: TGTGCCAGCAGCTTAGGGTCTGCGGGCCAAGCTGGAAACACCATATATTTT. This sequence encodes CASSLGSAGQAGNTIYF.

V is TRBV4-3 and J is TRBJ2-7, with TRBD1 matching 9 bases. The germline gives CDR1 LGHNA, CDR2 YSLEER. The CDR3 spans 15 residues. After removal of 1 base from V and 2 bases from J, the junction contained 3 bases not matched to a gene. The CDR3 DNA reads TGCGCCAGCAGCCAAGCCGGGACAGGGACCTACGAGCAGTACTTC. Its translation: CASSQAGTGTYEQYF.

V gene TRBV10-3 combines with J gene TRBJ1-1; D might be TRBD1 (5 bases). The CDR3 has 15 amino acids. V was shortened by 1 base and J by 3 bases, with 12 bases between the two germline ends. Germline CDR1 ENHRY, CDR2 SYGVKD. The CDR3 region is CAISEYQGMDTEAFF. The CDR3 DNA is TGTGCCATCAGTGAGTATCAGGGTATGGACACTGAAGCTTTCTTT.

This clone was observed once. V and J are TRBV5-1 and TRBJ2-1, with 9 positions matching TRBD1. This CDR3 is 15 amino acids long. Trimming cost V 5 bases and J 4 bases; bases outside gene matches: 7. Germline assignment: CDR1 SGHRS and CDR2 YFSETQ. The DNA of the CDR3 is TGCGCCAGCAGTACGGACAGGGGCGTTTACAATGAGCAGTTCTTC. Protein sequence: CASSTDRGVYNEQFF.

This rearrangement joins TRBV6-5 to TRBJ2-5, with 8 bases aligning to TRBD2. With 0 bases clipped from V and 0 bases from J, the junction kept 3 bases outside the gene matches. The CDR3 consists of 16 residues. CDR1 and CDR2 (germline): MNHEY, SVGAGI. CDR3 sequence reads: CASSYSTSEYQETQYF. DNA of the CDR3: TGTGCCAGCAGTTACTCGACTAGCGAGTACCAAGAGACCCAGTACTTC.

The V gene is TRBV7-8, the J gene TRBJ1-5; 9 bases align to TRBD1. Trimming took 5 bases from V and 13 from J; bases not matched to a gene: 6. The CDR3 runs to 12 residues. In germline, CDR1 is SGHVS, CDR2 FQNEAQ. This CDR3 is CASSLTGGEQHF. The CDR3 coding sequence is TGTGCCAGCAGCCTTACAGGGGGCGAACAGCATTTT.

The chain couples TRBV6-5 to TRBJ2-5; 14 bases agree with TRBD2. From germline, CDR1 is MNHEY and CDR2 SVGAGI. There are 14 residues in the CDR3. The V gene end was trimmed by 6 bases and the J gene end by 5 bases; junction bases not matched to a gene: 2. Written as DNA, the CDR3 is TGTGCCAGCAGGACTAGCGGGGGGGTGGAGACCCAGTACTTC. This codes for CASRTSGGVETQYF.

In nucleotides, the CDR3 is TGTGCCAGCAGCTTAAGAGGACAGGGGTATCATCAGCCCCAGCATTTT. Amino acids: CASSLRGQGYHQPQHF. The J gene is TRBJ1-5, the V gene TRBV11-2; 9 bases fit TRBD1. The CDR3 consists of 16 residues. After removal of 2 bases from V and 5 bases from J, the junction contained 7 bases not matched to a gene. Per germline, CDR1 SGHAT and CDR2 FQNNGV.

The chain recombines TRBV18 with TRBJ2-7; D possibly matches TRBD1 or TRBD2 (5 bases each). The CDR3 consists of 14 residues. V lost 5 bases, J lost 0 bases, and 11 bases lay in between. The germline gives CDR1 KGHSH, CDR2 LQKENI. The CDR3 is CASSAGTVSYEQYF. In nucleotides, the CDR3 is TGTGCCAGCTCAGCCGGGACGGTCTCCTACGAGCAGTACTTC.

The chain combines TRBV19 with TRBJ2-7; maybe TRBD1 (5 bases). This CDR3 has 13 amino acids. From germline, CDR1 is LNHDA and CDR2 SQIVND (reference sequence). V lost 8 bases to trimming and J lost 3 bases, with 14 bases between them. The CDR3 DNA reads TGTGCCAGTGCAGCAGGGATGGGCTACGAGCAGTACTTC. This encodes CASAAGMGYEQYF. Using reference TRBV19 and TRBJ2-7 for the parts outside the CDR3, the full variable domain is DGGITQSPKYLFRKEGQNVTLSCEQNLNHDAMYWYRQDPGQGLRLIYYSQIVNDFQKGDIAEGYSVSREKKESFPLTVTSAQKNPTAFYLCASAAGMGYEQYFGPGTRLTVT.

The chain couples TRBV10-1 to TRBJ2-3; weak D call: TRBD2 (5 bases). CDR3 size: 14 residues. CDR1 and CDR2 (germline): WNHNN, SYGVQD (reference sequence). V gave up 8 bases and J gave up 1 base, with 13 bases separating them. Here the CDR3 DNA reads TGCGCCAGCCGGGCAGGAGGAGGCACAGATACGCAGTATTTT. This codes for CASRAGGGTDTQYF.

This chain connects TRBV6-1 to TRBJ1-4, with D unclear. Per germline, CDR1 MNHNS and CDR2 SASEGT. The CDR3 contains 13 residues. Trimming removed 6 bases from V and 8 bases from J, with 13 bases in between. The CDR3 DNA sequence: TGTGCCAGCAGCTCTGTGCAACGCGAAAAACTGTTTTTT. This translates into CASSSVQREKLFF.

This rearrangement joins TRBV29-1 to TRBJ2-1; 7 bases are a match to TRBD2. With 4 bases clipped from V and 9 bases from J, the junction kept 18 bases outside the gene matches. Germline V gene data show CDR1 as SQVTM and CDR2 as ANQGSEA. The CDR3 has 16 residues. The CDR3 here is CSVVEVGRVGNTEQFF. The CDR3 DNA is TGCAGCGTTGTTGAGGTAGGGAGGGTGGGCAACACTGAGCAGTTCTTC.

The chain uses TRBV11-2 and TRBJ2-3; D is uncertain. The V gene lost 3 bases and the J gene lost 4 bases, with 14 bases spanning the gap. The CDR3 loop spans 15 amino acids. Germline lookup yields CDR1 SGHAT and CDR2 FQNNGV. CDR3 in DNA: TGTGCCAGCAGCTTTAATACCAGGCCCCCAGATACGCAGTATTTT. Amino acids: CASSFNTRPPDTQYF.

V and J are TRBV7-9 and TRBJ1-3; D ambiguous. Trimming pared 10 bases from V and 2 bases from J, leaving 12 bases between. CDR1 SEHNR and CDR2 FQNEAQ come from the germline V gene (reference sequence). This CDR3 is 13 amino acids long. CDR3 amino acids: CATWTEAGNTIYF. For the CDR3, the DNA is TGTGCCACGTGGACGGAGGCTGGAAACACCATATATTTT.

V gene TRBV18 combines with J gene TRBJ1-1; D is perhaps TRBD1 (5 bases). Germline V lookup: CDR1 KGHSH, CDR2 LQKENI. This CDR3 region has 16 residues. V was shortened by 2 bases and J by 4 bases, with 17 bases between the two germline ends. The CDR3 here is CASSPNRNSQGTEAFF. The CDR3, as DNA: TGTGCCAGCTCACCAAACAGGAACTCCCAGGGCACTGAAGCTTTCTTT. The variable domain in full, with the rest retrieved from reference TRBV18 and TRBJ1-1, is NAGVMQNPRHLVRRRGQEARLRCSPMKGHSHVYWYRQLPEEGLKFMVYLQKENIIDESGMPKERFSAEFPKEGPSILRIQQVVRGDSAAYFCASSPNRNSQGTEAFFGQGTRLTVV.

V is TRBV5-1 and J is TRBJ1-3; no reliable D call. Germline CDR1 is SGHRS and CDR2 is YFSETQ. Trimming removed 5 bases from V and 3 bases from J, with 18 bases in between. The CDR3 contains 16 residues. In DNA, the CDR3 is TGCGCCAGCAGACTGGGTGGCCCCAAGAATGGAAACACCATATATTTT. Its protein is CASRLGGPKNGNTIYF.

The chain uses TRBV6-5 and TRBJ1-5; D unclear. Per germline, CDR1 MNHEY and CDR2 SVGAGI. V shed 2 bases and J shed 2 bases, with 7 bases lying between them. The CDR3 length is 14 residues. The CDR3 DNA is TGTGCCAGCAGTTACGGCCGGGGCAATCAGCCCCAGCATTTT. It yields the protein CASSYGRGNQPQHF.